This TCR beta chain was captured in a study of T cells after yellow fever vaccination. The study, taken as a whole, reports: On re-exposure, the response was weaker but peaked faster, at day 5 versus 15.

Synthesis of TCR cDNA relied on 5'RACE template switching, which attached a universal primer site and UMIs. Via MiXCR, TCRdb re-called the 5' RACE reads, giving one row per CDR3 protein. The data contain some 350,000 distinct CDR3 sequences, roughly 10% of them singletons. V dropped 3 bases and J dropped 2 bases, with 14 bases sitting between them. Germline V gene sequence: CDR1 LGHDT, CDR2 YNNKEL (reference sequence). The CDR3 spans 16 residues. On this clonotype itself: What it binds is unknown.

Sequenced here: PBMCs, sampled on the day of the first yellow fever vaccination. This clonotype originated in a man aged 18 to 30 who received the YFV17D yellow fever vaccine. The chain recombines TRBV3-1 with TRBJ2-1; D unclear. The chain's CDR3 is CASSHALGDPYNEQFF. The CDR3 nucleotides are TGTGCCAGCAGCCATGCCCTGGGTGACCCCTACAATGAGCAGTTCTTC.